The next 24 T cell receptor beta chains were all read from a single sample in a study of OX40 agonist ivuxolimab in advanced cancers. Method: immunoSEQ multiplex PCR; TCRdb's copy keeps in-frame clones and lacks some. In the table there are around 26,000 clones, more than 65% of which are singletons. Sequenced material: CD4+ or CD8+ T cells sorted from blood, taken in a trial of the OX40 agonist ivuxolimab. These receptors were taken from an adult with an advanced solid tumor such as melanoma, head and neck, liver or kidney cancer.

The J gene is TRBJ1-3, the V gene TRBV6-5, with unresolved D. There are 14 residues in the CDR3. Germline V CDR1 and CDR2: MNHEY, SVGAGI. The ends were cut back, 6 bases at V and 0 bases at J, with 9 bases in the middle. The CDR3 sequence: CASSLLGSGNTIYF. For the CDR3, the DNA is TGTGCCAGCAGCTTGCTCGGCTCTGGAAACACCATATATTTT.

This chain connects TRBV5-6 to TRBJ2-7; TRBD1 agrees at 8 bases. V dropped 4 bases and J dropped 4; count of bases not matched to a gene: 10. Germline CDR1 SGHDT, CDR2 YYEEEE. This CDR3 region has 15 residues. The DNA for the CDR3 is TGTGCCAGCAGCATCCCGGACAGGGAATCTTACGAGCAGTACTTC. Residues: CASSIPDRESYEQYF.

The chain couples TRBV5-6 to TRBJ2-3, with 7 bases aligning to TRBD1. V shed 2 bases and J 6 bases; nucleotides not matched to a gene: 9. The CDR3 extends over 15 amino acids. Germline lookup yields CDR1 SGHDT and CDR2 YYEEEE. The chain's CDR3 is CASSFPGGPGDTQYF. The CDR3 DNA follows: TGTGCCAGCAGCTTTCCAGGGGGACCTGGGGATACGCAGTATTTT. The whole variable domain, remainder taken from reference TRBV5-6 and TRBJ2-3, is DAGVTQSPTHLIKTRGQQVTLRCSPKSGHDTVSWYQQALGQGPQFIFQYYEEEERQRGNFPDRFSGHQFPNYSSELNVNALLLGDSALYLCASSFPGGPGDTQYFGPGTRLTVL.

The gene calls are TRBV4-1 and TRBJ1-2; the D gene is possibly TRBD1 (6 bases). Trimming took 2 bases from V and 6 from J, leaving 16 bases between them. Germline CDR1 MGHRA, CDR2 YSYEKL. CDR3 length: 15 residues. CDR3 loop: CASSQRQVMGHGYTF. As DNA, the CDR3 is TGCGCCAGCAGCCAAAGACAGGTGATGGGGCATGGCTACACCTTC.

The rearrangement links TRBV19 to TRBJ2-7; 8 bases line up with TRBD1. In germline, CDR1 is LNHDA, CDR2 SQIVND (reference sequence). The CDR3 is 17 amino acids. V lost 3 bases, J lost 2 bases, and 12 bases stayed unmatched. The CDR3 coding sequence is TGTGCCAGTAGTATTAGTCCTACAGGGGGAAGACCCTACGAGCAGTACTTC. Translated: CASSISPTGGRPYEQYF.

This sequence joins TRBV6-5 and TRBJ2-7; possibly TRBD2 for D (6 bases). Germline V gene data show CDR1 as MNHEY and CDR2 as SVGAGI. V was shortened by 6 bases and J by 4 bases, with 16 bases between the two germline ends. The CDR3 covers 14 residues. Written as DNA, the CDR3 is TGTGCCAGCAGCCTAAATCAAGGAGGGTACGAGCAGTACTTC. As protein: CASSLNQGGYEQYF.

The V call is TRBV5-5, the J call TRBJ1-1, with D hard to call. Trimming stripped 5 bases from V and 3 bases from J, with 5 bases between. The CDR3 loop spans 11 amino acids. Germline-derived CDR1 and CDR2 are SGHKS and YYEKEE (reference sequence). The DNA of the CDR3 is TGTGCCAGCAGGGCTGACACTGAAGCTTTCTTT. Amino acids: CASRADTEAFF. The full variable domain, in which reference TRBV5-5 and TRBJ1-1 provide the parts outside the CDR3, is DAGVTQSPTHLIKTRGQQVTLRCSPISGHKSVSWYQQVLGQGPQFIFQYYEKEERGRGNFPDRFSARQFPNYSSELNVNALLLGDSALYLCASRADTEAFFGQGTRLTVV.

This clone has just a few counts. This chain uses TRBV4-2 with TRBJ2-3; 7 bases match TRBD2. Germline V CDR1 and CDR2: LGHNA, YNFKEQ. V trimming: 1 base; J trimming: 0 bases; junction bases outside the gene matches: 7. CDR3 length: 17 residues. CDR3 sequence: CASSQVMSGMSTDTQYF. The CDR3 bases are TGTGCCAGCAGCCAAGTAATGAGCGGGATGAGCACAGATACGCAGTATTTT.

This clone is termed medium-sized. V gene TRBV2 combines with J gene TRBJ2-1; 9 nucleotides match TRBD2. Germline CDR1 SNHLY, CDR2 FYNNEI. The CDR3 totals 17 residues. J lost 0 bases, V lost 6 bases, and 9 bases had no gene match. Written as DNA, the CDR3 is TGTGCCAGCAGCGAGACGAGCGGGGGGTTCTCCTACAATGAGCAGTTCTTC. It yields the protein CASSETSGGFSYNEQFF.

The CDR3 loop is CASSFVGEEQYF. Written as DNA, the CDR3 is TGTGCCAGCAGTTTCGTGGGTGAAGAGCAGTACTTC. The chain uses TRBV28 and TRBJ2-7; no firm D call. This CDR3 spans 12 amino acids. V lost 3 bases to trimming and J lost 7 bases, with 10 bases between them. CDR1 is MDHEN and CDR2 is SYDVKM in the germline V gene.

This chain joins TRBV5-6 and TRBJ2-1; TRBD1 is a possible D gene (6 bases). Germline values: CDR1 SGHDT, CDR2 YYEEEE. The CDR3 runs 15 residues. Between the trimmed V and J ends, which lost 1 base and 7 bases, there was a span of 15 bases. CDR3 in DNA: TGTGCCAGCAGCTTGTCCTGGACAGCAAGGAATGAGCAGTTCTTC. Its protein is CASSLSWTARNEQFF. The variable domain in full, completed from reference TRBV5-6 and TRBJ2-1, reads DAGVTQSPTHLIKTRGQQVTLRCSPKSGHDTVSWYQQALGQGPQFIFQYYEEEERQRGNFPDRFSGHQFPNYSSELNVNALLLGDSALYLCASSLSWTARNEQFFGPGTRLTVL.

The chain's CDR3 is CASSSSGGGDTQYF. CDR3 in DNA: TGTGCCAGCAGTTCTAGCGGGGGAGGGGATACGCAGTATTTT. The gene calls are TRBV6-5 and TRBJ2-3, with 10 bases fitting TRBD2. Trimming removed 4 bases from V and 6 bases from J; junction bases left unmatched: 4. Germline-derived CDR1 and CDR2 are MNHEY and SVGAGI. The CDR3 covers 14 residues.

The chain employs TRBV4-3 and TRBJ2-5; the D call may be TRBD1 or TRBD2 (5 bases each). The CDR3 spans 15 residues. Between the trimmed V and J ends, which lost 2 bases and 5 bases, there was a span of 15 bases. Germline values: CDR1 LGHNA, CDR2 YSLEER. This chain's CDR3 is CASSQRGLAGETQYF. CDR3 nucleotides: TGCGCCAGCAGCCAACGAGGGCTAGCAGGGGAGACCCAGTACTTC.

Relative to its sample, this clone is medium-sized. CDR3 sequence (DNA): TGTGCCAGCAGCTTGGGGCGGGACAGCTCCTACGAGCAGTACTTC. It codes for CASSLGRDSSYEQYF. The V call is TRBV7-8, the J call TRBJ2-7, with a possible D match to TRBD1 (7 bases). V lost 3 bases to trimming and J lost 0 bases, with 12 bases between them. The CDR3 spans 15 residues. Germline assignment: CDR1 SGHVS and CDR2 FQNEAQ.

This clone was detected once. The V call is TRBV7-2, the J call TRBJ1-1, with TRBD1 identical over 11 bases. There are 16 residues in the CDR3. J was trimmed by 4 bases and V by 1 base; bases with no gene match: 5. Looked up from germline, CDR1 is SGHTA and CDR2 is FQGNSA. CDR3 nucleotides: TGTGCCAGCAGCTTAGGGTGGGACAGGGGGATCACTGAAGCTTTCTTT. Its translation is CASSLGWDRGITEAFF.

This sequence joins TRBV11-2 and TRBJ2-5; D not resolved. The germline CDR1 and CDR2 sequences are SGHAT and FQNNGV. The V end lost 5 bases, the J end lost 2 bases, and 12 bases lay between the germline ends. This CDR3 has 14 amino acids. The CDR3 is CASSGWGGQETQYF. The CDR3 nucleotides are TGTGCCAGCAGCGGTTGGGGTGGACAAGAGACCCAGTACTTC. Combining the CDR3 with reference TRBV11-2 and TRBJ2-5 gives the whole variable domain EAGVAQSPRYKIIEKRQSVAFWCNPISGHATLYWYQQILGQGPKLLIQFQNNGVVDDSQLPKDRFSAERLKGVDSTLKIQPAKLEDSAVYLCASSGWGGQETQYFGPGTRLLVL.

CDR3 protein: CASSLADINYGYTF. CDR3 DNA: TGTGCCAGCAGCTTGGCCGACATAAACTATGGCTACACCTTC. This chain connects TRBV5-4 to TRBJ1-2; D gene ambiguous. V lost 0 bases and J 2 bases, leaving 8 bases between the germline ends. Germline CDR1 reads SGHNT; CDR2 reads YYREEE (reference sequence). CDR3 size: 14 residues.

The chain is built from TRBV5-4 and TRBJ1-1; TRBD1 matches 8 bases. V trimming: 4 bases; J trimming: 4 bases; junction bases outside the gene matches: 6. The V gene's germline CDR1 is SGHNT and CDR2 YYREEE (reference sequence). CDR3 size: 14 residues. CDR3 nucleotide sequence: TGTGCCAGCAGCCGTTCGACAGGGGTCACTGAAGCTTTCTTT. Translating it yields CASSRSTGVTEAFF.

The chain links TRBV4-3 to TRBJ2-1, with a weak D call TRBD2 (7 bases). Germline lookup yields CDR1 LGHNA and CDR2 YSLEER. The CDR3 loop spans 16 amino acids. Deletions cut 3 bases from V and 1 base from J, with 13 bases between. The CDR3 is CASSQGGQGSYNEQFF. The CDR3 region has the DNA TGCGCCAGCAGCCAGGGGGGGCAGGGGTCCTACAATGAGCAGTTCTTC.

The chain uses TRBV9 and TRBJ2-3; TRBD2 matches at 8 bases. The CDR3 is made up of 16 amino acids. From germline, CDR1 is SGDLS and CDR2 YYNGEE. V was pared by 0 bases and J by 4 bases, with 7 bases of the junction left unmatched. The CDR3 DNA sequence: TGTGCCAGCAGCGTAGTGGGTAGCGGGGTCGCAGATACGCAGTATTTT. As protein: CASSVVGSGVADTQYF.

This clone was counted between two and nine times. The CDR3 DNA reads as TGCAGCGTTGAAGAGGGGTGGGTGAGCTCGGGGGCTTTCTTT. Protein: CSVEEGWVSSGAFF. This chain links TRBV29-1 with TRBJ1-1; D is unclear. V shed 0 bases and J shed 11 bases, with 19 bases lying between them. The CDR3 is 14 amino acids. CDR1 and CDR2 (germline): SQVTM, ANQGSEA.

The V and J genes are TRBV19 and TRBJ2-1; TRBD1 matches at 9 bases. Germline lookup yields CDR1 LNHDA and CDR2 SQIVND (reference sequence). V gave up 6 bases and J gave up 8 bases; unmatched junction bases: 2. The CDR3 consists of 12 residues. The CDR3 loop reads CASSTGGHEQFF. For the CDR3, the DNA is TGTGCCAGTAGCACAGGGGGCCATGAGCAGTTCTTC.

This sequence joins TRBV7-2 and TRBJ1-6; 7 bases line up with TRBD1. The CDR3 has 14 residues. V dropped 5 bases and J dropped 10; count of bases not matched to a gene: 8. CDR1 SGHTA and CDR2 FQGNSA come from the germline V gene. The CDR3 reads CASSNRQGKSPLHF. CDR3 bases: TGTGCCAGCAGCAACAGACAGGGTAAGTCACCCCTCCACTTT.

The chain is built from TRBV29-1 and TRBJ2-5; D not certain. The length of the CDR3 is 15 residues. Trimming removed 3 bases from V and 4 bases from J, with 18 bases in between. The V gene's germline CDR1 is SQVTM and CDR2 ANQGSEA. CDR3: CSVELFGHNGETQYF. CDR3 coding DNA: TGCAGCGTTGAGCTTTTTGGCCACAACGGAGAGACCCAGTACTTC. Looking up the rest from reference TRBV29-1 and TRBJ2-5 gives the full variable domain: SAVISQKPSRDICQRGTSLTIQCQVDSQVTMMFWYRQQPGQSLTLIATANQGSEATYESGFVIDKFPISRPNLTFSTLTVSNMSPEDSSIYLCSVELFGHNGETQYFGPGTRLLVL.